What follows are 3 T cell receptor beta chains derived from one specimen sequenced in a study of T cells in Graves' hyperthyroidism and ophthalmopathy. Amplified TCR beta CDR3 regions derived from RNA transcripts. A first-round RT-PCR of the TCR CDR3 used the HTBI primer set. MiXCR was run by TCRdb on the multiplex PCR reads, yielding one entry per CDR3 protein. This sample has a few hundred thousand distinct CDR3 sequences; roughly 13% occur once, and the top ten carry 4% to 6.5%. The sequencing input was blood. These TCRs come from a woman in her late teens or twenties with Graves' hyperthyroidism.

A few counts support this clonotype. The chain links TRBV6-4 to TRBJ2-3; 11 nucleotides line up with TRBD2. CDR3 length equals 15 residues. The ends lost 2 bases at V and 6 bases at J; junction bases unmatched: 4. In germline, CDR1 is MRHNA, CDR2 SNTAGT. The CDR3 nucleotides are TGTGCCAGCAGTGACGAACTAGCGGGAGCCGATACGCAGTATTTT. It is translated as CASSDELAGADTQYF.

This clonotype has at least ten counts. The chain recombines TRBV28 with TRBJ1-1, with D unresolved. Trimming removed 2 bases at V and 2 bases at J, with 27 bases between. CDR3 length equals 20 residues. In germline, CDR1 is MDHEN, CDR2 SYDVKM. CDR3 sequence reads: CASSLPPGIWGKTPNTEAFF. The CDR3, as DNA: TGTGCCAGCAGTTTACCCCCCGGGATCTGGGGTAAAACCCCTAACACTGAAGCTTTCTTT.

The chain is built from TRBV20-1 and TRBJ1-6; D is unclear. This CDR3 is 14 amino acids long. Germline loops: CDR1 DFQATT, CDR2 SNEGSKA (reference sequence). The CDR3 loop reads CSPYPSSYNSPLHF. In DNA, the CDR3 is TGCAGCCCCTATCCGAGCTCCTATAATTCACCCCTCCACTTT.